These 26 T cell receptor beta chains came from one sample sequenced in a study of CD8 T cells in Susac syndrome (dated by TCRdb to the late 2010s). The library was made by the immunoSEQ multiplex PCR assay. RNA was extracted using the RNeasy kit, and about 0.45 to 1 ug of the RNA was reverse transcribed with random hexamers. TCRdb's own reprocessing of the public reads used fastp at Q25 and MiXCR and kept productive beta chains. Every distinct CDR3 protein forms one entry, paired with its most common genes and DNA. Across this sample there are more than 65,000 distinct CDR3 sequences, with approximately 95% seen only once. 0.2% to 0.25% of the sample is in the top ten clones. Source material: CD8+ T cells from PBMCs. The receptor source for this set is a human donor in good health.

V and J are TRBV18 and TRBJ2-7, with no clear D. The CDR3 runs to 12 residues. The germline V and J ends were trimmed by 8 bases and 2 bases, with 10 bases remaining between them. Looked up from germline, CDR1 is KGHSH and CDR2 is LQKENI. CDR3 protein: CASGVGTYEQYV. CDR3 in DNA: TGTGCCAGCGGGGTGGGGACCTACGAGCAGTACGTC.

The chain employs TRBV29-1 and TRBJ2-1; TRBD1 matches 9 bases. The CDR3 is 15 residues long. In germline, CDR1 is SQVTM, CDR2 ANQGSEA. V gave up 4 bases and J gave up 4 bases; unmatched junction bases: 8. In DNA form, the CDR3 reads TGCAGCGTTGTTGGGGACAGGGAGATTTACAATGAGCAGTTCTTC. It is translated as CSVVGDREIYNEQFF.

V is TRBV3-1 and J is TRBJ1-1, with D possibly matching TRBD1 (5 bases). This CDR3 has 16 residues. Trimming removed 3 bases from V and 5 bases from J, with 19 bases in between. Germline V lookup: CDR1 LGHDT, CDR2 YNNKEL (reference sequence). Written as DNA, the CDR3 is TGTGCCAGCAGCCACCCGAGGGGACCCTACGGGACTGAAGCTTTCTTT. Its protein is CASSHPRGPYGTEAFF.

The rearrangement uses TRBV9 and TRBJ2-5, with 9 bases fitting TRBD1. Germline V CDR1 and CDR2: SGDLS, YYNGEE. The CDR3 consists of 16 residues. V lost 4 bases to trimming and J lost 1 base; unmatched junction nucleotides: 8. Here the CDR3 DNA reads TGTGCCAGCAGCTTCCCGGGACAGGGAATCCAAGAGACCCAGTACTTC. Its protein is CASSFPGQGIQETQYF.

The rearrangement joins TRBV4-1 to TRBJ1-2; D perhaps matches TRBD1 (6 bases). The V end was cut by 4 bases, the J end by 7 bases, with 13 bases between. The germline gives CDR1 MGHRA, CDR2 YSYEKL. This CDR3 has 13 amino acids. CDR3 DNA: TGCGCCAGCAGCCCCCGACAGGACGGTGGCTACACCTTC. Protein product: CASSPRQDGGYTF.

There are a few counts of this clonotype. The chain uses TRBV13 and TRBJ1-2; D is ambiguous. The CDR3 has 14 residues. The germline gives CDR1 PRHDT, CDR2 FYEKMQ (reference sequence). Trimming took off 0 bases at V and 1 base at J, with 6 bases between the two ends. CDR3 nucleotides: TGTGCCAGCAGCTTAGGGCCAATTAACTATGGCTACACCTTC. Residues: CASSLGPINYGYTF.

The V call is TRBV28, the J call TRBJ1-5; D remains ambiguous. This CDR3 has 14 amino acids. The germline CDR1 and CDR2 sequences are MDHEN and SYDVKM. V was cut by 3 bases and J by 8 bases, with 14 bases left in between. The chain's CDR3 is CASSLPLLEEPQHF. The CDR3 DNA sequence: TGTGCCAGCAGTTTGCCCCTCTTGGAAGAGCCCCAGCATTTT. The variable domain in full, completed from reference TRBV28 and TRBJ1-5, reads DVKVTQSSRYLVKRTGEKVFLECVQDMDHENMFWYRQDPGLGLRLIYFSYDVKMKEKGDIPEGYSVSREKKERFSLILESASTNQTSMYLCASSLPLLEEPQHFGDGTRLSIL.

For the CDR3, the DNA is TGTGCCAGTACCATGGGGACAGGGACTTCACCCCTCCACTTT. Translated, it gives CASTMGTGTSPLHF. The chain is built from TRBV19 and TRBJ1-6; 9 bases agree with TRBD1. Per germline, CDR1 LNHDA and CDR2 SQIVND (reference sequence). The CDR3 runs 14 residues. The trim removed 7 bases at V and 9 bases at J, leaving 7 bases unmatched.

This clonotype has only one observation. The chain has TRBV27 and TRBJ2-7; D unclear. V gave up 5 bases and J gave up 1 base, with 12 bases separating them. Germline loops: CDR1 MNHEY, CDR2 SMNVEV (reference sequence). This CDR3 has 14 amino acids. The CDR3 DNA is TGTGCCAGCAGTCCGGCTCTTCGATCCTACGAGCAGTACTTC. As protein: CASSPALRSYEQYF.

V and J are TRBV7-9 and TRBJ2-1, with 7 bases aligning to TRBD2. CDR1 is SEHNR, CDR2 FQNEAQ, per germline (reference sequence). With V trimmed by 5 bases and J by 0 bases, 4 bases remained unmatched. This CDR3 contains 15 residues. The CDR3 bases are TGTGCCAGCAGCCCCGGGGGGAGCTCCTACAATGAGCAGTTCTTC. Translated: CASSPGGSSYNEQFF. The full variable domain, in which reference TRBV7-9 and TRBJ2-1 provide the parts outside the CDR3, is DTGVSQNPRHKITKRGQNVTFRCDPISEHNRLYWYRQTLGQGPEFLTYFQNEAQLEKSRLLSDRFSAERPKGSFSTLEIQRTEQGDSAMYLCASSPGGSSYNEQFFGPGTRLTVL.

The CDR3 DNA reads TGTGCCAGCAGCTTGGCTGCGGGATCGGATCAGCCCCAGCATTTT. Translated, it gives CASSLAAGSDQPQHF. The chain carries TRBV5-6 and TRBJ1-5, with D hard to call. The V gene lost 0 bases and the J gene lost 5 bases, with 12 bases spanning the gap. The CDR3 totals 15 residues. Germline V lookup: CDR1 SGHDT, CDR2 YYEEEE.

Comment on this clonotype: Germline is not matched at one junction end, which may reflect a read error. This chain connects TRBV5-6 to TRBJ1-1; D gene ambiguous. The germline V gene encodes CDR1 SGHDT and CDR2 YYEEEE. The CDR3 is 12 residues long. The CDR3 loop is CASRLGSSEAFF. As DNA, the CDR3 is TGTGCCAGCAGGTTGGGCTCCTCTGAAGCTTTCTTT.

The chain joins TRBV7-8 to TRBJ1-2; perhaps TRBD1 as D (5 bases). V lost 1 base to trimming and J lost 7 bases, with 13 bases between them. Germline CDR1 reads SGHVS; CDR2 reads FQNEAQ. The length of the CDR3 is 14 residues. As DNA, the CDR3 is TGTGCCAGCAGCTTAGATGACAGACTTGGTGGCTACACCTTC. Encoded protein: CASSLDDRLGGYTF.

The J gene is TRBJ2-1, the V gene TRBV3-1; D is undetermined. CDR1 LGHDT and CDR2 YNNKEL come from the germline V gene (reference sequence). The CDR3 covers 15 residues. V was shortened by 4 bases and J by 0 bases, with 10 bases between the two germline ends. CDR3 sequence: CASSRLLSSYNEQFF. The CDR3 nucleotides read TGTGCCAGCAGCCGCCTATTGAGCTCCTACAATGAGCAGTTCTTC.

This chain joins TRBV7-9 and TRBJ1-1, with D perhaps TRBD1 (6 bases). The V end was cut by 4 bases, the J end by 1 base, with 22 bases between. This CDR3 contains 18 residues. Germline values: CDR1 SEHNR, CDR2 FQNEAQ (reference sequence). The CDR3 spells CASSSPLGLGTPNTEAFF. DNA of the CDR3: TGTGCCAGCAGCTCCCCTTTGGGTCTCGGGACACCGAACACTGAAGCTTTCTTT.

The chain carries TRBV4-2 and TRBJ2-6; no clear D. V was shortened by 6 bases and J by 4 bases, with 10 bases between the two germline ends. This CDR3 is 14 amino acids long. The germline gives CDR1 LGHNA, CDR2 YNFKEQ. CDR3 sequence: CASRQLTGANVLTF. Written as DNA, the CDR3 is TGTGCCAGCAGGCAACTCACCGGGGCCAACGTCCTGACTTTC.

The chain combines TRBV5-1 with TRBJ2-1; D not certain. V lost 0 bases and J lost 4, with 8 bases in between. Germline CDR1 is SGHRS and CDR2 is YFSETQ. The CDR3 sequence is 14 residues long. CDR3 nucleotides: TGCGCCAGCAGCTTGGAGGCAGCTTACAATGAGCAGTTCTTC. Amino acid sequence: CASSLEAAYNEQFF.

The V gene is TRBV5-6, the J gene TRBJ1-1, with D unresolved. V lost 4 bases and J lost 6, with 19 bases in between. Germline CDR1 reads SGHDT; CDR2 reads YYEEEE. CDR3 size: 15 residues. The CDR3 loop is CASSPWSERMAEAFF. The CDR3 nucleotides read TGTGCCAGCAGCCCCTGGAGCGAGCGAATGGCTGAAGCTTTCTTT.

This clonotype was counted between two and nine times. This chain connects TRBV14 to TRBJ2-7; no definite D call. V was clipped by 2 bases and J by 4 bases, with 3 bases between them. The CDR3 has 11 amino acids. The V gene's germline CDR1 is SGHDN and CDR2 FVKESK. CDR3 loop: CASSQLYEQYF. CDR3 nucleotides: TGTGCCAGCAGCCAACTTTACGAGCAGTACTTC.

The rearrangement joins TRBV4-1 to TRBJ1-5; 8 nucleotides line up with TRBD1. The CDR3 runs 17 residues. After removal of 5 bases from V and 2 bases from J, the junction contained 11 bases not matched to a gene. Per the germline V gene, CDR1 is MGHRA and CDR2 is YSYEKL. CDR3 nucleotide sequence: TGCGCCAGCAGCTCCATACATGGACAGGGAGGCAATCAGCCCCAGCATTTT. It yields the protein CASSSIHGQGGNQPQHF.

This chain links TRBV11-2 with TRBJ2-1, with D tentatively TRBD1 (6 bases). Per the germline V gene, CDR1 is SGHAT and CDR2 is FQNNGV. The CDR3 extends over 16 amino acids. Trimming took off 6 bases at V and 7 bases at J, with 22 bases between the two ends. The CDR3 coding sequence is TGTGCCAGCAGTCACCTCAGGCAGGGGTCTCGAAATGAGCAGTTCTTC. Protein sequence: CASSHLRQGSRNEQFF.

J is TRBJ2-7 and V is TRBV6-2 or TRBV6-3, with 7 bases matching TRBD1. This CDR3 is built from 14 residues. V lost 6 bases to trimming and J lost 2 bases; unmatched junction nucleotides: 7. CDR1 and CDR2 (germline): MNHEY, SVGEGT. In DNA, the CDR3 is TGTGCCAGCAGGGGACAGTCGGACACCTACGAGCAGTACGTC. Amino acids: CASRGQSDTYEQYV.

The CDR3 protein is CASSSKTITDYNEQFF. The CDR3 bases are TGTGCCAGCAGCTCTAAAACGATTACGGATTACAATGAGCAGTTCTTC. The chain combines TRBV7-6 with TRBJ2-1; D unresolved. The V gene's germline CDR1 is SGHVS and CDR2 FNYEAQ. The CDR3 spans 16 residues. Trimming took off 4 bases at V and 4 bases at J, with 17 bases between the two ends.

This chain connects TRBV6-2 or TRBV6-3 to TRBJ1-2; D is uncertain. This CDR3 is built from 12 residues. CDR1 MNHEY and CDR2 SVGEGT come from the germline V gene. Trimming left V 2 bases short and J 3 bases short, with 4 bases between. The CDR3 protein is CASSYGDYGYTF. The CDR3 bases are TGTGCCAGCAGTTACGGCGACTATGGCTACACCTTC.

This clonotype came up once. The chain joins TRBV13 to TRBJ2-5; D uncertain. The germline V and J ends were trimmed by 5 bases and 5 bases, with 9 bases remaining between them. Germline V lookup: CDR1 PRHDT, CDR2 FYEKMQ (reference sequence). The CDR3 is 12 amino acids. In DNA, the CDR3 is TGTGCCAGCAGCCATTCCCTGGAGACCCAGTACTTC. Protein product: CASSHSLETQYF.

This chain links TRBV20-1 with TRBJ2-7; 13 nucleotides agree with TRBD2. J lost 0 bases, V lost 6 bases, and 5 bases had no gene match. CDR1 is DFQATT, CDR2 SNEGSKA, per germline (reference sequence). The CDR3 is 15 residues long. The CDR3 loop is CSARTSGGFSYEQYV. The CDR3, as DNA: TGCAGTGCCCGGACTAGCGGGGGCTTCTCCTACGAGCAGTACGTC.